This T cell receptor (beta chain) comes out of a study of molecular identifiers for immune sequencing clone quantification. Study results and caveats: Reports indicate spiked Jurkat TCR RNA from one cell could be found among 900,000 to 1,000,000 naive cells. More than 99% of effector molecules, versus under 1% of naive-cell molecules, belonged to clones above 20 RNA copies.

The germline CDR1 and CDR2 sequences are LGHNA and YNFKEQ. The CDR3 runs to 15 residues. Trimming removed 3 bases at V and 6 bases at J, with 18 bases between. About this clonotype: As yet, its antigen is unknown.

Libraries of naive CD8 T cells were made from approximately 22,000 to 940,000 sorted cells. They used 10%, 30% or 50% RNA. For naive CD8 T cells, sorting used the CD8+CD4-CCR7+CD45RA+ phenotype. One entry per CDR3 protein results from TCRdb running MiXCR on the PCR reads. This sample yields more than 450,000 distinct CDR3 sequences, of which roughly 24% are seen a single time; under 0.85% belongs to the top ten. Sequencing used naive CD8+ T cells from blood, with Jurkat cell RNA spiked in. The subset is: FACS-sorted CD8+CD4-CCR7+CD45RA+ naive T cells. The chain uses TRBV4-2 and TRBJ2-7; tentatively, D is TRBD1 (5 bases). The clonotype comes from a human donor in good health. Some libraries in this study had Jurkat cell RNA spiked in. CDR3 bases: TGTGCCAGCAGCCAGGGTTTCCTTGGGGCCTGCGAGCAGTACTTC. Its protein product is CASSQGFLGACEQYF.